Shown below are 8 T cell receptor beta chains from a single sample sequenced in a study of radiotherapy plus CTLA-4 blockade in lung cancer. The repertoire was sequenced with immunoSEQ multiplex PCR; TCRdb's copy has only in-frame clones and lacks some. Here the sample spans more than 90,000 clones, 70% to 85% being singletons. Sample: peripheral blood, taken from a patient treated with radiotherapy plus ipilimumab. These receptor sequences come from a human donor with non-small cell lung cancer that progressed on radiotherapy plus ipilimumab. Some clones in this sample may be carry-over from other donors' samples.

This rearrangement joins TRBV6-5 to TRBJ2-5; TRBD1 matches 9 bases. V trimming: 2 bases; J trimming: 2 bases; junction bases outside the gene matches: 3. CDR3 length: 15 amino acids. Per the germline V gene, CDR1 is MNHEY and CDR2 is SVGAGI. The DNA of the CDR3 is TGTGCCAGCAGTTACACAGGGGGCAATCAAGAGACCCAGTACTTC. Translated, it gives CASSYTGGNQETQYF.

The chain uses TRBV19 and TRBJ2-1; TRBD1 matches 10 bases. V trimming: 3 bases; J trimming: 7 bases; junction bases outside the gene matches: 9. Germline values: CDR1 LNHDA, CDR2 SQIVND (reference sequence). The CDR3 runs 16 residues. CDR3 region: CASSIQGTGAWNEQFF. The CDR3 nucleotides read TGTGCCAGTAGTATCCAAGGGACAGGGGCATGGAATGAGCAGTTCTTC.

This clone was recorded only once. The chain uses TRBV7-9 and TRBJ1-2, with D hard to call. This CDR3 spans 14 amino acids. Germline V lookup: CDR1 SEHNR, CDR2 FQNEAQ (reference sequence). Trimming took 3 bases from V and 8 from J, leaving 16 bases between them. CDR3 sequence: CASSFLLQAQGYTF. CDR3 DNA: TGTGCCAGCAGCTTTCTCTTGCAAGCACAGGGCTACACCTTC. The full variable domain, its missing parts supplied by reference TRBV7-9 and TRBJ1-2, is DTGVSQNPRHKITKRGQNVTFRCDPISEHNRLYWYRQTLGQGPEFLTYFQNEAQLEKSRLLSDRFSAERPKGSFSTLEIQRTEQGDSAMYLCASSFLLQAQGYTFGSGTRLTVV.

In its sample, this clone was seen a few times. V is TRBV2 and J is TRBJ1-5; 8 positions match TRBD1. V lost 4 bases, J lost 6 bases, and 8 bases stayed unmatched. The CDR3 length is 15 residues. Germline V gives CDR1 SNHLY, CDR2 FYNNEI. CDR3 region: CASSATGTGRQPQHF. The CDR3 region has the DNA TGTGCCAGCAGTGCTACCGGGACAGGTCGTCAGCCCCAGCATTTT.

The gene calls are TRBV7-2 and TRBJ1-4; 7 bases agree with TRBD1. The V gene's germline CDR1 is SGHTA and CDR2 FQGNSA. After removal of 5 bases from V and 7 bases from J, the junction contained 10 bases not matched to a gene. The CDR3 is made up of 15 amino acids. The CDR3 sequence is CASSQNTGAGEKLFF. CDR3 sequence (DNA): TGTGCCAGCAGCCAAAACACAGGGGCGGGTGAAAAACTGTTTTTT.

This chain links TRBV18 with TRBJ2-2; 11 bases are a match to TRBD1. The J segment lost 4 bases and the V segment lost 2 bases, leaving 3 bases of the junction unmatched. The CDR3 contains 16 residues. CDR1 KGHSH and CDR2 LQKENI come from the germline V gene. The CDR3 spells CASSPGQGAITGELFF. The DNA of the CDR3 is TGTGCCAGCTCACCAGGACAGGGGGCAATCACCGGGGAGCTGTTTTTT.

J is TRBJ1-5 and V is TRBV7-2; the D gene is possibly TRBD1 (5 bases). Germline CDR1 SGHTA, CDR2 FQGNSA. V was cut by 1 base and J by 6 bases, with 16 bases left in between. CDR3 length: 16 residues. For the CDR3, the DNA is TGTGCCAGCAGCTTAGGCGGGGGGGGAAGAGGTCAGCCCCAGCATTTT. Its protein product is CASSLGGGGRGQPQHF. The full variable domain, with the rest looked up from reference TRBV7-2 and TRBJ1-5, is GAGVSQSPSNKVTEKGKDVELRCDPISGHTALYWYRQSLGQGLEFLIYFQGNSAPDKSGLPSDRFSAERTGGSVSTLTIQRTQQEDSAVYLCASSLGGGGRGQPQHFGDGTRLSIL.

This clone appeared a few times. The rearrangement joins TRBV5-1 to TRBJ1-2, with a tentative D call TRBD1 (6 bases). Germline V gene lookup returns CDR1 SGHRS and CDR2 YFSETQ. The CDR3 loop spans 13 amino acids. The germline V and J ends were trimmed by 2 bases and 8 bases, with 13 bases remaining between them. The CDR3 DNA sequence: TGCGCCAGCAGCTTACACAGGGAAGGAGGCTACACCTTC. The encoded protein is CASSLHREGGYTF.